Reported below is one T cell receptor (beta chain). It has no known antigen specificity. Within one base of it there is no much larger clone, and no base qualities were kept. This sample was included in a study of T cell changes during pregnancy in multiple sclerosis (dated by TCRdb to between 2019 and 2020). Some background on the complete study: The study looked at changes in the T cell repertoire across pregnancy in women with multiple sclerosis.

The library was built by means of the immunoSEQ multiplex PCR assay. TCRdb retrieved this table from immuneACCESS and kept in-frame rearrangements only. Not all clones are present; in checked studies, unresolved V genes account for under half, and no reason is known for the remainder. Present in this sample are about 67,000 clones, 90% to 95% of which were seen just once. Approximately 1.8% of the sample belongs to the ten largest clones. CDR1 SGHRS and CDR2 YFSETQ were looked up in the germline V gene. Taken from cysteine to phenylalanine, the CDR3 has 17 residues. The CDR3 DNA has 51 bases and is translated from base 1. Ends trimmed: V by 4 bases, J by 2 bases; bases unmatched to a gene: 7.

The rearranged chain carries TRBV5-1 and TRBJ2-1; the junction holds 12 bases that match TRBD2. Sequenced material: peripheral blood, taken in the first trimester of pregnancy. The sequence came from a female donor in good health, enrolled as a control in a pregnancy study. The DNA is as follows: TGCGCCAGCAGCCCGGGACTAGCGGGCTCACCCTACAATGAGCAGTTCTTC. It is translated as CASSPGLAGSPYNEQFF.